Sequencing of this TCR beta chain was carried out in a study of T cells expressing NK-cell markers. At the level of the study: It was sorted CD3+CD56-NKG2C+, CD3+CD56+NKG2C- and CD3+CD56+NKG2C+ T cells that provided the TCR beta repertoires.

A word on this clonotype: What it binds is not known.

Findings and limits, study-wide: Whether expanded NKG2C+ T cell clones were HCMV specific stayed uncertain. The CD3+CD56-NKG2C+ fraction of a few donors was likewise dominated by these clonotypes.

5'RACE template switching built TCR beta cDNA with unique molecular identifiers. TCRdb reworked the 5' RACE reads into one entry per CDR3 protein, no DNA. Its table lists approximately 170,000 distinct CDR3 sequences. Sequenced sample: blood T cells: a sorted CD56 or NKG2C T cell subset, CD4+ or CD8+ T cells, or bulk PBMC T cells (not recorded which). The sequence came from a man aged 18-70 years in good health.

The CDR3 protein is CASSLFGRANTEAFF. The chain has TRBV5-4 and TRBJ1-1. Germline V gives CDR1 SGHNT, CDR2 YYREEE (reference sequence). The CDR3 has 15 amino acids.